Sequencing of this T cell receptor (beta chain) was carried out in a study of cytomegalovirus exposure and HLA in healthy donors. Study results and caveats: According to a later analysis, TCR clusters from the first cohort tended to co-occur in the 110 or so validation repertoires. Per published reports, the classifier diagnosed cytomegalovirus status with high specificity and sensitivity. Whilst most TCR sequences proved rare, a subset of public TCRs occurred across many donors.

With V trimmed by 4 bases and J by 3 bases, 2 bases remained unmatched. The CDR3 covers 14 residues. Germline V gene sequence: CDR1 SGHRS, CDR2 YFSETQ. The donors were in the roughly 130-subject validation cohort, distinct from the roughly 600-subject first cohort. Notes on this clone: Its antigen is as yet unknown.

Data came from immunoSEQ multiplex PCR; TCRdb stores just in-frame clones and leaves some out. The sample includes about 150,000 clones, about 94% seen only once; the top ten take 1.5% to 2%. The specimen was PBMCs. The chain links TRBV5-1 to TRBJ2-5, with 11 bases matching TRBD1. This receptor was obtained from a man aged 18 to 29 in good health and CMV-seropositive. CDR3 nucleotide sequence: TGCGCCAGCAGCCTGGGACAGGGGGAAGAGACCCAGTACTTC. Translated, it gives CASSLGQGEETQYF.